Listed below are T cell receptor beta chains from one sample, sequenced in a study of cytomegalovirus exposure and HLA in healthy donors. Clones were read by immunoSEQ multiplex PCR, and TCRdb kept only the in-frame ones, dropping some. The sample has more than 90,000 clones, around 70% seen once; the top ten hold around a tenth. The specimen sequenced was PBMCs. These receptors all stem from a woman aged 50 to 60 in good health and CMV-seropositive. Both conserved end residues are part of each CDR3. The order of the fields is clone size, V gene, J gene, D gene, CDR3 DNA, CDR3 protein. The D gene is left open where the match is weak. Not every row has a clone size; where given, it reads once, few, many or a size class.

abundance: NA; v_gene: TRBV7-9; j_gene: TRBJ2-5; d_gene: TRBD1; CDR3nt: TGTGCCAGCAGCCCCCCATTTGACAGGGAAGAGACCCAGTACTTC; CDR3aa: CASSPPFDREETQYF
abundance: NA; v_gene: TRBV27; j_gene: TRBJ1-4; d_gene: NA; CDR3nt: TGTGCCAGCAGTTTACAGGGTGTCGGTGAAAAACTGTTTTTT; CDR3aa: CASSLQGVGEKLFF
abundance: NA; v_gene: TRBV7-3; j_gene: TRBJ2-3; d_gene: NA; CDR3nt: TGTGCCAGCAGCTCTCCTAGCACAGATACGCAGTATTTT; CDR3aa: CASSSPSTDTQYF
abundance: few; v_gene: TRBV4-2; j_gene: TRBJ2-7; d_gene: NA; CDR3nt: TGTGCCAGCAGCCAAGGCTCTTACATTGACTCCTACGAGCAGTACTTC; CDR3aa: CASSQGSYIDSYEQYF
abundance: NA; v_gene: TRBV19; j_gene: TRBJ2-7; d_gene: TRBD2; CDR3nt: TGTGCCAGTAGTAACCACCTAGCGGGAGGGCCCTACGAGCAGTACTTC; CDR3aa: CASSNHLAGGPYEQYF
abundance: NA; v_gene: TRBV5-6; j_gene: TRBJ2-1; d_gene: TRBD1; CDR3nt: TGTGCCAGCAGCTTACCGGGACAGGGGGGTAATGAGCAGTTCTTC; CDR3aa: CASSLPGQGGNEQFF
abundance: NA; v_gene: TRBV6-5; j_gene: TRBJ2-2; d_gene: NA; CDR3nt: TGTGCCAGCAGTTACATTCCTAGTGGAACCGGGGAGCTGTTTTTT; CDR3aa: CASSYIPSGTGELFF
abundance: NA; v_gene: TRBV7-9; j_gene: TRBJ1-2; d_gene: NA; CDR3nt: TGTGCCAGCAGCTTAGACATTTGGGGCTACACCTTC; CDR3aa: CASSLDIWGYTF
abundance: few; v_gene: TRBV29-1; j_gene: TRBJ2-7; d_gene: TRBD1; CDR3nt: TGCAGCGTTGATGTTCGGGACAGACCGTACGAGCAGTACTTC; CDR3aa: CSVDVRDRPYEQYF
abundance: NA; v_gene: TRBV4-3; j_gene: TRBJ2-3; d_gene: TRBD2; CDR3nt: TGCGCCAGCAGCCAAGATGCCAGCGGGGGCCGCACAGATACGCAGTATTTT; CDR3aa: CASSQDASGGRTDTQYF
abundance: few; v_gene: TRBV2; j_gene: TRBJ1-1; d_gene: NA; CDR3nt: TGTGCCAGCACCACCACACAGCTGGGAGCTGAAGCTTTCTTT; CDR3aa: CASTTTQLGAEAFF